A selection of T cell receptor beta chains follows, all from one sample in a study of shared clonotypes between healthy human individuals. Assay: immunoSEQ multiplex PCR; the TCRdb copy retains only in-frame clones and omits some. The sample lists around 1.9 million clones, over 85% occurring once. Sequenced input: naive CD8+ T cells from PBMCs. The receptor source for this set is a man between 18 and 29 years old in good health. Some clones in this sample may be carry-over from other donors' samples. The conserved cysteine and the conserved F or W are not part of the CDR3 here.

TRBV7-9,ASRSGGLETQY
TRBV27,ASRIWGGGTEAF
TRBV11-2,ASSLEQGANYGYT
TRBV6-5,ASSSWDSANEKLF
TRBV4-3,ASSPEITPHGNYGYT
TRBV29-1,SARANSYEQY
TRBV13,ASSPTGLPYEQY
TRBV10-3,AIRVGATKDTEAF
TRBV9,ASSVMDTLTDTQY
TRBV19,ASSPTGGSNQPQH
TRBV10-3,ALGDSYEQY
TRBV18,ASSPGRGPFYEQY
TRBV18,ASSPGPPPYEQY
TRBV14,ASSQDSLTRYEQY
TRBV11-2,ASSQRQNEQF
TRBV5-1,ASSLPTGGDREGYT